This TCR beta chain originates from a study of Ad26.COV2.S vaccination and SARS-CoV-2 variants. Study-level information: Ad26.COV2.S arm of COV1001 included the donor.

Germline V gene data show CDR1 as ENHRY and CDR2 as SYGVKD. V dropped 3 bases and J dropped 11 bases, with 11 bases sitting between them. CDR3 length: 11 amino acids. Using immunoSEQ multiplex PCR, the repertoire was profiled, and TCRdb retains in-frame clones only, with some absent. The sample has 300,000 to 500,000 clones, roughly nine tenths seen once. Treatment denoted: around 19 received Ad26.COV2.S at low or high dose, single or two shots; several received placebo; per-sample allocation not given. Sampling took place 63 days after the first vaccine or placebo injection. This clone has a single count.

This chain connects TRBV10-3 to TRBJ2-7; tentative D call: TRBD2 (6 bases). The receptor comes from a person aged 18-65 years who received the Ad26.COV2.S COVID-19 vaccine or a placebo. Sequencing was performed on peripheral blood, taken in a trial of Ad26.COV2.S vaccine versus placebo. The CDR3 bases are TGTGCCATCAGTGAATCCAGGGAGGAGTACTTC. Encoded protein: CAISESREEYF.